A single sample gave rise to the 11 T cell receptor beta chains below, sequenced in a study of T cells in Graves' hyperthyroidism and ophthalmopathy. RNA transcripts served as the template for amplifying TCR beta CDR3 regions. During a first-round RT-PCR of the TCR CDR3, the HTBI primer set was used. TCRdb passed the multiplex PCR reads through MiXCR, listing each CDR3 protein once. Of roughly 510,000 distinct CDR3 sequences listed, over 35% are singletons. The specimen sequenced was peripheral blood or thyroid tissue (not recorded which). All receptors derive from an adult woman with Graves' disease, either hyperthyroidism or ophthalmopathy (not recorded which).

This clonotype appeared many times. This rearrangement joins TRBV10-3 to TRBJ2-7, with a tentative D call TRBD2 (5 bases). The CDR3 contains 15 residues. V was trimmed by 0 bases and J by 4 bases, leaving 13 bases between them. Germline loops: CDR1 ENHRY, CDR2 SYGVKD. The CDR3 protein is CAISESSSDWYEQYF. CDR3 nucleotide sequence: TGTGCCATCAGTGAGTCTAGTAGCGATTGGTACGAGCAGTACTTC.

The V call is TRBV5-1, the J call TRBJ1-1; 9 bases agree with TRBD1. Per the germline V gene, CDR1 is SGHRS and CDR2 is YFSETQ. The CDR3 sequence is 14 residues long. Trimming took 0 bases from V and 6 from J; bases not matched to a gene: 3. The CDR3 region is CASSLAGTGSEAFF. The CDR3 nucleotides are TGCGCCAGCAGCTTGGCTGGGACAGGGTCTGAAGCTTTCTTT.

This clonotype appeared many times. The V and J genes are TRBV25-1 and TRBJ1-4; no clear D. The CDR3 totals 13 residues. In germline, CDR1 is MGHDK, CDR2 SYGVNS. Trimming took off 2 bases at V and 8 bases at J, with 9 bases between the two ends. For the CDR3, the DNA is TGTGCCAGCAGTGAAAGAGTAGGGGAAAAACTGTTTTTT. Amino acids: CASSERVGEKLFF.

This clonotype was counted many times. V usage is TRBV5-1 and J usage is TRBJ2-7; 10 positions agree with TRBD1. The V gene end was trimmed by 4 bases and the J gene end by 2 bases; junction bases not matched to a gene: 6. Germline V gene data show CDR1 as SGHRS and CDR2 as YFSETQ. The CDR3 runs 15 residues. CDR3 coding DNA: TGCGCCAGCAGCGAGGGACAGGGGTTCGCCTACGAGCAGTACTTC. Translating it yields CASSEGQGFAYEQYF.

V usage is TRBV20-1 and J usage is TRBJ1-2, with TRBD1 as a possible D gene (6 bases). Germline CDR1 is DFQATT and CDR2 is SNEGSKA (reference sequence). The V gene lost 6 bases and the J gene lost 1 base, with 15 bases spanning the gap. The CDR3 sequence is 14 residues long. The CDR3 sequence is CSAYSTQGNYGYTF. The CDR3, as DNA: TGCAGTGCCTACTCCACACAGGGTAACTATGGCTACACCTTC.

The V gene is TRBV29-1, the J gene TRBJ2-7, with D hard to call. Trimming left V 4 bases short and J 3 bases short, with 13 bases between. The CDR3 spans 13 residues. Per germline, CDR1 SQVTM and CDR2 ANQGSEA. The CDR3 loop reads CSVVIQRDYEQYF. The CDR3 nucleotides read TGCAGCGTTGTCATACAGCGAGACTACGAGCAGTACTTC.

This clonotype was detected many times. The rearrangement uses TRBV5-1 and TRBJ2-7; 15 bases align to TRBD2. Germline lookup yields CDR1 SGHRS and CDR2 YFSETQ. The CDR3 is 16 residues long. V lost 4 bases and J lost 2; bases outside the gene matches: 4. The CDR3 DNA sequence: TGCGCCAGCAGCCCCTGGACTAGCGGGAGGGCCTACGAGCAGTACTTC. Residues: CASSPWTSGRAYEQYF.

The rearrangement joins TRBV10-3 to TRBJ2-7, with TRBD1 matching 10 bases. V gave up 6 bases and J gave up 2 bases; unmatched junction bases: 4. The CDR3 is made up of 14 amino acids. CDR1 and CDR2 from the germline V gene are ENHRY and SYGVKD. CDR3 nucleotides: TGTGCCATCAGGGGGACAGGGGAGGCCTACGAGCAGTACTTC. Encoded protein: CAIRGTGEAYEQYF.

This sequence joins TRBV20-1 and TRBJ1-2, with D uncertain. From germline, CDR1 is DFQATT and CDR2 SNEGSKA (reference sequence). The CDR3 runs 11 residues. V was shortened by 7 bases and J by 10 bases, with 16 bases between the two germline ends. The chain's CDR3 is CSVWRLSYYTF. The CDR3 DNA follows: TGCAGTGTTTGGCGACTGAGCTACTACACCTTC.

J is TRBJ2-5 and V is TRBV20-1, with 8 bases that match TRBD2. The CDR3 spans 11 residues. The trim removed 5 bases at V and 7 bases at J, leaving 3 bases unmatched. Germline CDR1 is DFQATT and CDR2 is SNEGSKA (reference sequence). CDR3 residues: CSAPGGGTQYF. For the CDR3, the DNA is TGCAGTGCTCCCGGGGGGGGGACCCAGTACTTC.

J is TRBJ2-2 and V is TRBV2; 8 positions agree with TRBD1. The trim removed 6 bases at V and 6 bases at J, leaving 3 bases unmatched. This CDR3 is built from 13 residues. Germline CDR1 reads SNHLY; CDR2 reads FYNNEI. The CDR3 DNA reads TGTGCCAGCAGCGGGACAGGCCCCGGGGAGCTGTTTTTT. This encodes CASSGTGPGELFF.